This T cell receptor beta chain derives from a study of identical twins. One entry per CDR3 protein results from TCRdb running MiXCR on the 5' RACE reads. The data show 1.5 million to 2 million distinct CDR3 sequences, under 35% seen once. Study-level findings and limits: With abundant cord blood beta clonotypes, insertions were fewer; memory repertoires showed no such pattern.

With 4 bases clipped from V and 6 bases from J, the junction kept 10 bases outside the gene matches. Germline V lookup: CDR1 SGHRS, CDR2 YFSETQ. The CDR3 loop spans 16 amino acids. About this clonotype: Its matching antigen is unknown. This may come from a read error, since a much larger clone is one base off.

The rearrangement joins TRBV5-1 to TRBJ2-1; 10 bases are a match to TRBD1. The specimen was cord blood. This TCR was recovered from a newborn girl in good health. The CDR3 sequence is CASSIMGQGYFNEQFF. The CDR3 region has the DNA TGCGCCAGCAGCATAATGGGACAGGGGTATTTCAATGAGCAGTTCTTC. Variable domain in full (rest from reference TRBV5-1 and TRBJ2-1): KAGVTQTPRYLIKTRGQQVTLSCSPISGHRSVSWYQQTPGQGLQFLFEYFSETQRNKGNFPGRFSGRQFSNSRSEMNVSTLELGDSALYLCASSIMGQGYFNEQFFGPGTRLTVL.